The sequence of this T cell receptor beta chain was determined in a study of blood T cell repertoires in COVID-19. Study summary: From the United States, Italy and Spain came samples of acute and convalescent COVID-19.

Assay used: immunoSEQ multiplex PCR; TCRdb lists only in-frame clones, some missing. The sample lists 50,000 to 70,000 clones; 84% were seen once. The CDR3 runs to 13 residues. CDR1 and CDR2 (germline): MNHEY, SVGAGI. The V and J ends lost 8 bases and 2 bases respectively, with 10 bases between them. Sequenced material: peripheral blood. The chain uses TRBV6-5 and TRBJ1-5; D not certain. The source of this sequence is a man aged 65-85 years with active COVID-19. CDR3: CASRRSGNQPQHF. DNA for the CDR3: TGTGCCAGCCGTAGGAGTGGCAATCAGCCCCAGCATTTT.